Shown below are 29 T cell receptor beta chains from a single sample sequenced in a study of multiple sclerosis patients with progressive multifocal leukoencephalopathy. Sequencing was performed with immunoSEQ multiplex PCR; in TCRdb, only in-frame clones are kept and a portion is missing. The sample records tens of thousands of clones, nearly 90% being singletons. Sample time point: around six months of natalizumab therapy. This sample comprised PBMCs, obtained from a patient treated with natalizumab. The receptors derive from a human donor with multiple sclerosis.

The CDR3 region is CASSMSGYGYTF. CDR3 sequence (DNA): TGTGCCAGTAGTATGAGTGGGTATGGCTACACCTTC. The chain is built from TRBV19 and TRBJ1-2, with D unresolved. CDR1 is LNHDA and CDR2 is SQIVND in the germline V gene (reference sequence). The CDR3 covers 12 residues. V lost 3 bases, J lost 5 bases, and 7 bases lay in between.

The gene calls are TRBV11-3 and TRBJ2-7, with D tentatively TRBD1 (5 bases). V was clipped by 1 base and J by 1 base, with 14 bases between them. This CDR3 contains 16 residues. Germline CDR1 reads SGHNT; CDR2 reads YENEEA. CDR3 loop: CASSLVPGQVSYEQYF. The CDR3 nucleotides are TGTGCCAGCAGCTTAGTTCCAGGGCAGGTTTCCTACGAGCAGTACTTC.

The chain carries TRBV5-1 and TRBJ2-5, with D possibly matching TRBD1 (8 bases). The J call may be in error: the DNA end matches TRBJ2-7 better. This CDR3 spans 15 amino acids. Germline lookup yields CDR1 SGHRS and CDR2 YFSETQ. The CDR3, as DNA: TGCGCCAGCAGCCCACAAACAGGGGGAGGGTACGAGCAGTACTTC. This codes for CASSPQTGGGYEQYF.

This rearrangement joins TRBV27 to TRBJ2-5; possible D gene TRBD2, 6 bases. The V and J ends lost 6 bases and 4 bases respectively, with 21 bases between them. The CDR3 has 16 residues. The V gene's germline CDR1 is MNHEY and CDR2 SMNVEV (reference sequence). CDR3 region: CASSHGSGVRTETQYF. The DNA of the CDR3 is TGTGCCAGCAGCCACGGTTCGGGAGTCCGGACAGAGACCCAGTACTTC.

In its sample, this clone was seen once. The chain employs TRBV6-1 and TRBJ1-1, with D possibly matching TRBD1 (6 bases). The length of the CDR3 is 15 residues. V dropped 4 bases and J dropped 3 bases, with 15 bases sitting between them. In germline, CDR1 is MNHNS, CDR2 SASEGT. CDR3 residues: CASSGLPEGDTEAFF. CDR3 nucleotide sequence: TGTGCCAGCAGTGGACTGCCCGAGGGGGACACTGAAGCTTTCTTT.

CDR3 in amino acids: CASSLGTARTDTQYF. The CDR3, as DNA: TGCGCCAGCAGCTTAGGGACAGCCAGGACAGATACGCAGTATTTT. This rearrangement joins TRBV5-1 to TRBJ2-3; 7 bases map to TRBD1. The V segment lost 2 bases and the J segment 3 bases; nucleotides outside the gene matches: 6. The CDR3 sequence is 15 residues long. CDR1 is SGHRS, CDR2 YFSETQ, per germline.

This clone has just a few counts. The V gene is TRBV18, the J gene TRBJ1-5; tentatively, D is TRBD1 (5 bases). This CDR3 has 13 amino acids. Deletions cut 3 bases from V and 7 bases from J, with 10 bases between. The germline V gene encodes CDR1 KGHSH and CDR2 LQKENI. In nucleotides, the CDR3 is TGTGCCAGCTCACCGGGGGTTAGCCAGCCCCAGCATTTT. Amino acid sequence: CASSPGVSQPQHF.

The chain joins TRBV7-6 to TRBJ2-7; a weak D match, TRBD2 (7 bases). Trimming cost V 2 bases and J 5 bases, with 13 bases left between them. The CDR3 is 14 amino acids. Germline V gives CDR1 SGHVS, CDR2 FNYEAQ. The CDR3 sequence is CASSLTGGYDEQYF. The DNA of the CDR3 is TGTGCCAGCAGCTTAACGGGGGGCTACGACGAGCAGTACTTC.

V and J are TRBV28 and TRBJ1-2, with no clear D. The V gene lost 7 bases and the J gene lost 7 bases, with 16 bases spanning the gap. CDR1 and CDR2 from the germline V gene are MDHEN and SYDVKM. The CDR3 totals 13 residues. The CDR3, as DNA: TGTGCCAGCAAAACGGCTGCTTGGGGTGGCTACACCTTC. This translates into CASKTAAWGGYTF.

The chain combines TRBV5-1 with TRBJ2-2; the D gene is possibly TRBD2 (5 bases). Trimming took 3 bases from V and 3 from J, leaving 15 bases between them. Germline values: CDR1 SGHRS, CDR2 YFSETQ. This CDR3 is built from 16 residues. The CDR3 bases are TGCGCCAGCAGCTCACGAAGCGGAGTAGACACCGGGGAGCTGTTTTTT. This gives the protein CASSSRSGVDTGELFF.

CDR3 sequence reads: CASSSRRDRGLNEQFF. The CDR3, as DNA: TGTGCCAGCAGCTCCCGGCGGGACAGGGGACTCAATGAGCAGTTCTTC. V usage is TRBV7-2 and J usage is TRBJ2-1, with 10 nucleotides matching TRBD1. Germline V gene lookup returns CDR1 SGHTA and CDR2 FQGNSA. This CDR3 contains 16 residues. V dropped 4 bases and J dropped 6; count of bases not matched to a gene: 9.

This clone was observed a few times. The J gene is TRBJ2-6, the V gene TRBV28, with D maybe TRBD2 (5 bases). CDR1 is MDHEN, CDR2 SYDVKM, per germline. This CDR3 contains 13 residues. V lost 10 bases and J lost 2, with 9 bases in between. CDR3 sequence (DNA): TGTGCCATTCGGGATGCTGGGGCCAACGTCCTGACTTTC. It codes for CAIRDAGANVLTF.

The genes are TRBV7-9 and TRBJ2-5, with D unresolved. The assigned J gene may be wrong: the sequence end matches TRBJ2-7 better. The germline gives CDR1 SEHNR, CDR2 FQNEAQ (reference sequence). CDR3 length equals 13 residues. CDR3 DNA sequence: TGTGCCAGCAGCTTGTCTGTGTTTGGCGAGCAGTACTTC. Translation gives CASSLSVFGEQYF.

The V and J genes are TRBV19 and TRBJ2-4; tentatively, D is TRBD2 (6 bases). Germline CDR1 and CDR2: LNHDA and SQIVND (reference sequence). The length of the CDR3 is 16 residues. Trimming removed 2 bases at V and 3 bases at J, with 14 bases between. The CDR3 spells CASSIYPGVGKNIQYF. The CDR3 coding sequence is TGTGCCAGTAGTATATACCCGGGGGTAGGCAAAAACATTCAGTACTTC.

This sequence joins TRBV27 and TRBJ1-1; D is unresolved. CDR1 is MNHEY, CDR2 SMNVEV, per germline (reference sequence). The CDR3 length is 13 residues. V was cut by 3 bases and J by 4 bases, with 9 bases left in between. For the CDR3, the DNA is TGTGCCAGCAGTTTGTCCATGGGCACTGAAGCTTTCTTT. Amino acids: CASSLSMGTEAFF.

This clone was recorded only once. At one end the junction does not follow the germline gene, possibly because of a read error. The rearrangement uses TRBV27 and TRBJ1-1, with D possibly matching TRBD1 (5 bases). CDR3 size: 15 residues. The germline V gene encodes CDR1 MNHEY and CDR2 SMNVEV (reference sequence). The CDR3 spells CASSLSGTGNTEAFF. As DNA, the CDR3 is TGTGCCAGCAGTCTATCAGGGACGGGGAACACTGAAGCTTTCTTT.

The V gene is TRBV4-1, the J gene TRBJ2-7; 10 bases align to TRBD2. The germline V gene has CDR1 MGHRA and CDR2 YSYEKL. Trimming took 4 bases from V and 3 from J; bases not matched to a gene: 3. The CDR3 has 14 amino acids. The CDR3: CASSPTSGNYEQYF. The CDR3 coding sequence is TGCGCCAGCAGCCCTACTAGCGGGAACTACGAGCAGTACTTC.

The V gene is TRBV9, the J gene TRBJ1-2, with 8 bases that match TRBD1. Per germline, CDR1 SGDLS and CDR2 YYNGEE. CDR3 size: 15 residues. J was trimmed by 3 bases and V by 0 bases; bases with no gene match: 4. CDR3 nucleotides: TGTGCCAGCAGCGTAGCACAGGGGGATTACTATGGCTACACCTTC. It codes for CASSVAQGDYYGYTF.

This clone appeared a single time. This rearrangement joins TRBV19 to TRBJ1-4; possible D gene TRBD1, 5 bases. Trimming left V 9 bases short and J 4 bases short, with 15 bases between. CDR1 is LNHDA and CDR2 is SQIVND in the germline V gene (reference sequence). The CDR3 runs 14 residues. CDR3 sequence (DNA): TGTGCCAGCCGTCGAGCAGGGAGTAATGAAAAACTGTTTTTT. This codes for CASRRAGSNEKLFF.

In the case of this clone: A junction end diverges from the germline sequence, so it may reflect a read error. The chain is built from TRBV5-4 and TRBJ2-5; D might be TRBD1 (6 bases). The CDR3 is 13 residues long. Germline CDR1 SGHNT, CDR2 YYREEE (reference sequence). This chain's CDR3 is CASSSGTQETRYF. DNA for the CDR3: TGTGCCAGCAGCTCTGGGACACAAGAGACCCGGTACTTC.

This chain connects TRBV4-2 to TRBJ1-5; weak D call: TRBD1 (5 bases). The germline V gene has CDR1 LGHNA and CDR2 YNFKEQ. The CDR3 extends over 15 amino acids. Trimming cost V 0 bases and J 3 bases, with 9 bases left between them. The CDR3 DNA reads as TGTGCCAGCAGCCAAGAGCCAGGGATCAATCAGCCCCAGCATTTT. Its translation: CASSQEPGINQPQHF.

The CDR3 DNA sequence: TGTGCCAGCTCACAGGGACAGGGGACCAATCAGCCCCAGCATTTT. It specifies CASSQGQGTNQPQHF. The V and J genes are TRBV18 and TRBJ1-5; 10 nucleotides line up with TRBD1. The junction had 3 bases not matched to a gene; V was cut back by 4 bases and J by 3 bases. CDR1 and CDR2 from the germline V gene are KGHSH and LQKENI. The CDR3 consists of 15 residues.

This clone was seen just once. The chain carries TRBV10-3 and TRBJ1-4; tentatively, D is TRBD1 (5 bases). The length of the CDR3 is 15 residues. The V end lost 0 bases, the J end lost 8 bases, and 13 bases lay between the germline ends. Germline CDR1 is ENHRY and CDR2 is SYGVKD. The CDR3 DNA follows: TGTGCCATCAGTGAGTCGATGGTGGGGCTCGAAAAACTGTTTTTT. Its translation: CAISESMVGLEKLFF.

This clone was observed a single time. The chain uses TRBV19 and TRBJ1-1; D ambiguous. Germline CDR1 reads LNHDA; CDR2 reads SQIVND (reference sequence). Deletions cut 6 bases from V and 0 bases from J, with 11 bases between. The CDR3 runs to 14 residues. The CDR3 region is CASSLGRLNTEAFF. CDR3 nucleotides: TGTGCCAGTAGCTTGGGTCGCCTGAACACTGAAGCTTTCTTT. Complete variable domain (other parts from reference TRBV19 and TRBJ1-1): DGGITQSPKYLFRKEGQNVTLSCEQNLNHDAMYWYRQDPGQGLRLIYYSQIVNDFQKGDIAEGYSVSREKKESFPLTVTSAQKNPTAFYLCASSLGRLNTEAFFGQGTRLTVV.

This clone has a single count. CDR3 protein: CASSLNDEQFF. Written as DNA, the CDR3 is TGTGCCAGCAGCTTAAACGACGAGCAGTTCTTC. The rearrangement links TRBV7-2 to TRBJ2-1, with D uncertain. Between the trimmed V and J ends, which lost 2 bases and 10 bases, there was a span of 6 bases. CDR1 SGHTA and CDR2 FQGNSA come from the germline V gene. The CDR3 loop spans 11 amino acids.

The rearrangement uses TRBV7-3 and TRBJ2-1, with D possibly being TRBD1 or TRBD2 (5 bases each). Deletions cut 5 bases from V and 4 bases from J, with 15 bases between. There are 15 residues in the CDR3. The germline CDR1 and CDR2 sequences are SGHTA and FQGTGA. CDR3 sequence: CASSLDGTEYNEQFF. The CDR3 DNA is TGTGCCAGCAGCCTGGACGGGACCGAATACAATGAGCAGTTCTTC.

The chain employs TRBV5-1 and TRBJ2-2; D not certain. Germline loops: CDR1 SGHRS, CDR2 YFSETQ. This CDR3 is built from 15 residues. The V and J ends lost 1 base and 5 bases respectively, with 12 bases between them. CDR3 DNA sequence: TGCGCCAGCAGCTTGACGGTAGTGGGGACCGGGGAGCTGTTTTTT. Residues: CASSLTVVGTGELFF.

V is TRBV5-1 and J is TRBJ1-1; D perhaps matches TRBD1 (6 bases). V lost 4 bases and J 4 bases, leaving 20 bases between the germline ends. There are 16 residues in the CDR3. Germline V gene data show CDR1 as SGHRS and CDR2 as YFSETQ. CDR3 sequence: CASSPEAGAGGTEAFF. The CDR3 bases are TGCGCCAGCAGCCCGGAGGCAGGGGCCGGGGGCACTGAAGCTTTCTTT.

The V call is TRBV6-1, the J call TRBJ2-6; D is unresolved. The CDR3 is 17 amino acids. Trimming cost V 1 base and J 0 bases, with 10 bases left between them. Per germline, CDR1 MNHNS and CDR2 SASEGT. Written as DNA, the CDR3 is TGTGCCAGCAGTGAAGACGGTCGATTCTCTGGGGCCAACGTCCTGACTTTC. It yields the protein CASSEDGRFSGANVLTF.